A selection of T cell receptor beta chains follows, all from one sample in a study of T cell responses to AZD1222 COVID-19 vaccine. The data were produced by immunoSEQ multiplex PCR, yet TCRdb's version contains in-frame clones alone and is incomplete. The sample includes about 73,000 clones, roughly nine tenths of them seen just once. Here the sequenced sample was peripheral blood, taken 28 days after the second AZD1222 dose. The receptors were gathered from an adult who received the AZD1222 COVID-19 vaccine. The CDR3 runs from the conserved cysteine through the conserved F or W. The D gene is left open where the match is weak. The size of a clone is reported for some rows only, either as once, few or many, or as a class for expanded clones.

TRBJ2-1 - - TRBV29-1 TGCAGCGTTGTCCGGGACCAACCTTACAATGAGCAGTTCTTC CSVVRDQPYNEQFF
TRBJ2-2 - - TRBV5-1 TGCGCCAGCAGCCCGGGGAGCAGGGGGAACACCGGGGAGCTGTTTTTT CASSPGSRGNTGELFF
TRBJ1-2 - - TRBV10-2 TGCGCCACCTCGGGGAGGGGGGATGGCTACACCTTC CATSGRGDGYTF
TRBJ1-1 - - TRBV28 TGTGCCAGCAGTGGCGGGTTCGGAAGCATGAACACTGAAGCTTTCTTT CASSGGFGSMNTEAFF
TRBJ1-5 TRBD1 - TRBV6-1 TGTGCCAGCAGTGAACAGGGGGCCAATCAGCCCCAGCATTTT CASSEQGANQPQHF
TRBJ2-5 - - TRBV19 TGTGCCAGTAGTATTGGGGGGACAGTACAAGAGACCCAGTACTTC CASSIGGTVQETQYF
TRBJ2-1 - - TRBV24-1 TGTGCCACCAGTGACCCAGCTGGGTATTATGAGCAGTTCTTC CATSDPAGYYEQFF
TRBJ1-1 - - TRBV14 TGTGCCAGCAGCCGTACGGGGGTGATTGTTTCGGCTTTCTTT CASSRTGVIVSAFF
TRBJ2-1 - - TRBV13 TGTGCCAGCAGCCCCCGCCGGGGACCCTACAATGAGCAGTTCTTC CASSPRRGPYNEQFF
TRBJ2-5 - - TRBV7-2 TGTGCCAGCAGCCCGGTTAGGGCGGAGGGAGAGACCCAGTACTTC CASSPVRAEGETQYF
TRBJ1-2 - - TRBV18 TGTGCCAGCTCACCTAGGGACGGAAGAGCTAACTATGGCTACACCTTC CASSPRDGRANYGYTF
TRBJ2-7 TRBD1 - TRBV13 TGTGCCAGCAGCCAACTGGGACAGGAAAGCTCCTACGAGCAGTACTTC CASSQLGQESSYEQYF
TRBJ2-2 - - TRBV2 TGTGCCAGCAGTGATGACACTTACACCGGGGAGCTGTTTTTT CASSDDTYTGELFF
TRBJ2-1 TRBD2 - TRBV9 TGTGCCAGCAGCGCGAAAGGGACTAGCGGGAGGGACACCTACAATGAGCAGTTCTTC CASSAKGTSGRDTYNEQFF
TRBJ1-3 - - TRBV6-5 TGTGCCAGCAGTTACGCGTTGGCCCCTGGAAACACCATATATTTT CASSYALAPGNTIYF
TRBJ1-6 - - TRBV7-8 TGTGCCAGCAGCTTACGCCCGTGGACCGGACAGTCCACGAGCTCCTATAATTCACCCCTCCACTTT CASSLRPWTGQSTSSYNSPLHF
TRBJ1-5 - few TRBV6-5 TGTGCCAGCAACATTGGAAGTCAGCCCCAGCATTTT CASNIGSQPQHF
TRBJ2-5 TRBD1 - TRBV6-5 TGTGCCAGCAGTTATCTACCGGTGGGACAGGAGACCCAGTACTTC CASSYLPVGQETQYF
TRBJ1-2 - - TRBV3-1/TRBV3-2 TGTGCCAGCAGCCAGAGAAGGGGGAGCTATGGCTACACCTTC CASSQRRGSYGYTF
TRBJ1-1 - - TRBV5-6 TGTGCCAGCAGCTTGGGGGGCCACACTGAAGCTTTCTTT CASSLGGHTEAFF
TRBJ1-2 - once TRBV14 TGTGCCAGCAGCCTCGGCGCCTATGGCTACACCTTC CASSLGAYGYTF
TRBJ2-3 - - TRBV7-8 TGTGCCAGCAGGAGGACGGTATCTAGCACAGATACGCAGTATTTT CASRRTVSSTDTQYF
TRBJ2-1 TRBD2 - TRBV18 TGTGCCAGCTCATCGGGGGGGGACAATGAGCAGTTCTTC CASSSGGDNEQFF
TRBJ1-6 - - TRBV19 TGTGCCAGTAGTATAAATTGGGGAGGATCGTCGACCCTCCACTTT CASSINWGGSSTLHF
TRBJ2-7 - - TRBV28 TGTGCCAGCAGTTCACCCTTCAGGGTCGTGGGATACGAGCAGTACTTC CASSSPFRVVGYEQYF
TRBJ1-1 - - TRBV18 TGTGCCAGCTCACCACGGGGGAGTGGCACTGAAGCTTTCTTT CASSPRGSGTEAFF
TRBJ2-2 - - TRBV4-1 TGCGCCAGCAGGCTAGCGAGGGACACCGGGGAGCTGTTTTTT CASRLARDTGELFF
TRBJ1-2 - - TRBV7-2 TGTGCCAGCAGCTTACCAGGGGCTAACTATGGCTACACCTTC CASSLPGANYGYTF
TRBJ2-6 TRBD1 - TRBV3-1/TRBV3-2 TGTGCCAGCAGCTACGGACAGGGGGCTAGTGGGGCCAACGTCCTGACTTTC CASSYGQGASGANVLTF
TRBJ1-5 TRBD1 - TRBV23-1 TGCGCCAGCAGTCAATCGGAGACAGGGGAGCAGGGTCAGCCCCAGCATTTT CASSQSETGEQGQPQHF
TRBJ2-2 TRBD2 - TRBV19 TGTGCCAGTCATAAAAGCGGGATCACGAACACCGGGGAGCTGTTTTTT CASHKSGITNTGELFF
TRBJ2-2 TRBD2 - TRBV5-4 TGTGCCAGCAGCTGGGGACTAGCGGGGGGGACCGGGGAGCTGTTTTTT CASSWGLAGGTGELFF
TRBJ1-1 - - TRBV7-6 TGTGCCAGCAGCCCGGGACACCTAAACACTGAAGCTTTCTTT CASSPGHLNTEAFF
TRBJ1-1 - once TRBV19 TGTGCCAGTAGTCCCCCCTCCAGTCAGAACACTGAAGCTTTCTTT CASSPPSSQNTEAFF
TRBJ2-2 TRBD1 - TRBV2 TGTGCCAGCAGTCCCGGGCAGGGGGCGGGCACCGGGGAGCTGTTTTTT CASSPGQGAGTGELFF
TRBJ2-7 - - TRBV7-2 TGTGCCAGCAGCTTAGGCAGTACCTACGAGCAGTACTTC CASSLGSTYEQYF
TRBJ2-2 - - TRBV11-3 TGTGCCAGCAGCTTGGACTTTTTCACCGGGGAGCTGTTTTTT CASSLDFFTGELFF
TRBJ1-4 TRBD1 - TRBV6-6 TGTGCCAGCAGTCCCGGGACAGTGCGTATGGGTGAAAAACTGTTTTTT CASSPGTVRMGEKLFF
TRBJ2-3 TRBD2 once TRBV4-1 TGCGCCGCCCAAAGGGTGGCGGGAGCCACAGATACGCAGTATTTT CAAQRVAGATDTQYF
TRBJ2-1 - - TRBV19 TGTGCCAGTAGTGGGGACGGCTACAATGAGCAGTTCTTC CASSGDGYNEQFF
TRBJ1-3 TRBD1 - TRBV7-2 TGTGCCAGCAGCTTACGGACAGGGAGCGGAAACACCATATATTTT CASSLRTGSGNTIYF
TRBJ1-2 - - TRBV30 TGTGCCTGGAGGACGGACTATGGCTACACCTTC CAWRTDYGYTF
TRBJ2-5 - - TRBV2 TGTGCCAGCAGTAGGGACTCACAAGAGACCCAGTACTTC CASSRDSQETQYF
TRBJ2-1 TRBD2 - TRBV4-3 TGCGCCAGCAGCCAGGGGGGGGAGATTTACAATGAGCAGTTCTTC CASSQGGEIYNEQFF
TRBJ1-5 - - TRBV14 TGTGCCAGCAGCCAGGGTTTGGGGAGCAATCAGCCCCAGCATTTT CASSQGLGSNQPQHF
TRBJ2-1 TRBD2 few TRBV19 TGTGCCAGTAGTATAGATCCCCGCGGGAGGGGTTACAATGAGCAGTTCTTC CASSIDPRGRGYNEQFF
TRBJ2-3 TRBD2 once TRBV5-1 TGCGCCAGCGCTCGATTGGGGAGCGGGGGGGCCCAGGCTACGCAGTATTTT CASARLGSGGAQATQYF
TRBJ2-2 TRBD1 - TRBV19 TGTGCCGTGACAGGGACCGGGGAGCTGTTTTTT CAVTGTGELFF
TRBJ1-3 - - TRBV5-8 TGTGCCAGCAGCTCGGGTCCCGCTCCTTCTGGAAACACCATATATTTT CASSSGPAPSGNTIYF
TRBJ1-1 - - TRBV5-1 TGCGCCAGCAGCCCGGGGGCGTACACTGAAGCTTTCTTT CASSPGAYTEAFF
TRBJ1-5 - - TRBV30 TGTGCCTGGAGTTCTAGGCCTTATCAGCCCCAGCATTTT CAWSSRPYQPQHF
TRBJ2-1 TRBD2 once TRBV3-1/TRBV3-2 TGTGCCAGCAGCCAAGATGGAGGGACTAGCGGACTCAATGAGCAGTTCTTC CASSQDGGTSGLNEQFF
TRBJ2-3 - - TRBV11-3 TGTGCCAGCAGATCCGGGGCTATCACAGATACGCAGTATTTT CASRSGAITDTQYF